The entry that follows covers one TCR beta chain sequence. Assay used: immunoSEQ multiplex PCR; TCRdb lists only in-frame clones, some missing. The repertoire includes 250,000 to 300,000 clones, roughly 90% of them detected once, and over 2% sits in the top ten. The sample comes from a study of blood T cell repertoires in COVID-19. The overall study: Researchers got acute and convalescent COVID-19 samples from the United States, Italy and Spain. PBMCs, B-cell-depleted T cells, or T cells provided the cDNA or gDNA that made up the material.

CDR3 size: 14 residues. Germline CDR1 is SNHLY and CDR2 is FYNNEI. V lost 8 bases and J 2 bases, leaving 16 bases between the germline ends. This chain links TRBV2 with TRBJ2-7; possibly TRBD2 for D (6 bases). This TCR was recovered from a woman aged 25 to 39 with COVID-19, enrolled during active disease. Sequencing used peripheral blood. The CDR3 sequence is CASEWGGSPYEQYF. CDR3 coding DNA: TGTGCCAGCGAGTGGGGAGGATCGCCCTACGAGCAGTACTTC.